This TCR beta chain was captured by sequencing in a study of blood T cell repertoires in COVID-19. Authors' methods: Amplifying reference gene primers gave estimates of nucleated cell counts. Assay used: immunoSEQ multiplex PCR; TCRdb lists only in-frame clones, some missing. V, J and clone size were drawn from that table, and D and trimming were deduced from the DNA. The sample has about 240,000 clones, 70% to 90% seen once. This clone appeared a single time. CDR3 length equals 18 residues. Sequenced input: peripheral blood. The rearrangement links TRBV21-1 to TRBJ1-4; the table names TRBD1, a call not compared with the DNA. TRBV21-1 is reported as a pseudogene. This sequence was found in a man aged 50-59 years with COVID-19, enrolled during active disease. CDR3 in amino acids: CASSARTGFVARREELFF. The CDR3 DNA is TGTGCCAGCAGCGCACGGACAGGCTTCGTCGCTAGACGAGAGGAACTGTTTTTT.